Following are 30 T cell receptor beta chains from one sample sequenced in a study of T cells in Graves' hyperthyroidism and ophthalmopathy. Researchers amplified the TCR beta CDR3 regions from RNA transcripts. Using the HTBI primer set, a first-round RT-PCR was run on the TCR CDR3. Using its own MiXCR run on the multiplex PCR reads, TCRdb lists one record per CDR3 protein. The data show roughly 800,000 distinct CDR3 sequences, 35% to 45% seen once. Sequencing was carried out using blood. These receptor sequences come from a man between 18 and 35 years old with Graves' hyperthyroidism.

This clonotype was found a few times. This chain links TRBV7-9 with TRBJ2-2; TRBD1 aligns across 8 bases. There are 15 residues in the CDR3. V shed 5 bases and J 2 bases; nucleotides not matched to a gene: 4. The germline gives CDR1 SEHNR, CDR2 FQNEAQ (reference sequence). CDR3 in amino acids: CASSGQGSNTGELFF. CDR3 bases: TGTGCCAGCAGCGGACAGGGCTCCAACACCGGGGAGCTGTTTTTT.

This clonotype was observed a handful of times. The V and J genes are TRBV7-8 and TRBJ1-5; maybe TRBD1 (5 bases). Germline V gene sequence: CDR1 SGHVS, CDR2 FQNEAQ. With 5 bases removed from V and 3 bases from J, the gap between germline ends came to 17 bases. The CDR3 is 16 residues long. The CDR3 DNA reads TGTGCCAGCAGCGCAGGGACGGCTGGGAACAATCAGCCCCAGCATTTT. Translation gives CASSAGTAGNNQPQHF.

At least ten counts were recorded for this clonotype. V gene TRBV2 combines with J gene TRBJ1-4; D is possibly TRBD1 (5 bases). CDR3 size: 11 residues. The germline V gene encodes CDR1 SNHLY and CDR2 FYNNEI. V lost 4 bases and J 10 bases, leaving 7 bases between the germline ends. CDR3 loop: CASSVRGKLFF. Written as DNA, the CDR3 is TGTGCCAGCAGTGTGAGGGGAAAACTGTTTTTT.

The table lists this clonotype with many counts. This rearrangement joins TRBV19 to TRBJ1-1; D gene uncertain. CDR1 is LNHDA, CDR2 SQIVND, per germline (reference sequence). Trimming removed 5 bases at V and 1 base at J, with 11 bases between. CDR3 length: 14 residues. CDR3 protein: CASSWLGKNTEAFF. CDR3 DNA sequence: TGTGCCAGTAGTTGGTTGGGCAAGAACACTGAAGCTTTCTTT. The variable domain in full, completed from reference TRBV19 and TRBJ1-1, reads DGGITQSPKYLFRKEGQNVTLSCEQNLNHDAMYWYRQDPGQGLRLIYYSQIVNDFQKGDIAEGYSVSREKKESFPLTVTSAQKNPTAFYLCASSWLGKNTEAFFGQGTRLTVV.

The rearrangement joins TRBV7-2 to TRBJ2-6; D is unresolved. Germline lookup yields CDR1 SGHTA and CDR2 FQGNSA. V was cut by 8 bases and J by 1 base, with 21 bases left in between. The length of the CDR3 is 18 residues. The CDR3 nucleotides read TGTGCCAGCTCCCTCAGGATGGGTTCCGCGTCTGGGGCCAACGTCCTGACTTTC. This gives the protein CASSLRMGSASGANVLTF.

This clonotype was detected a few times. The J gene is TRBJ1-4, the V gene TRBV6-1; no clear D gene. Deletions cut 4 bases from V and 5 bases from J, with 11 bases between. The CDR3 is 14 amino acids. Germline loops: CDR1 MNHNS, CDR2 SASEGT. CDR3 DNA sequence: TGTGCCAGCAGTGCCGCGGCAGGAAATGAAAAACTGTTTTTT. Protein sequence: CASSAAAGNEKLFF.

J is TRBJ1-1 and V is TRBV12-3 or TRBV12-4, with 8 bases lining up with TRBD1. The trim removed 6 bases at V and 6 bases at J, leaving 6 bases unmatched. CDR3 length: 13 residues. CDR3 DNA: TGTGCCAGCAGCGCGACAGGGGTGGCTGAAGCTTTCTTT. The encoded protein is CASSATGVAEAFF.

This clonotype was seen a single time. V is TRBV7-9 and J is TRBJ1-4, with D possibly TRBD1 on 5 matching bases. The CDR3 has 15 residues. V lost 4 bases to trimming and J lost 5 bases, with 14 bases between them. Germline assignment: CDR1 SEHNR and CDR2 FQNEAQ (reference sequence). The CDR3 coding sequence is TGTGCCAGCAGCTCTACCGGGACGGTGAATGAAAAACTGTTTTTT. Protein product: CASSSTGTVNEKLFF.

The sample holds one count of this clonotype. The rearrangement links TRBV25-1 to TRBJ1-2; 7 positions agree with TRBD1. Germline V CDR1 and CDR2: MGHDK, SYGVNS. Losses at the gene ends were 8 bases for V and 4 bases for J; bases not matched to a gene: 7. The CDR3 is made up of 13 amino acids. CDR3 nucleotide sequence: TGTGCCAGCCTGACGGGACAGTTCTATGGCTACACCTTC. Its translation is CASLTGQFYGYTF.

This clonotype was seen a few times. The gene calls are TRBV6-1 and TRBJ1-4; D unclear. Trimming left V 5 bases short and J 14 bases short, with 18 bases between. Germline V gene lookup returns CDR1 MNHNS and CDR2 SASEGT. The length of the CDR3 is 13 residues. CDR3 sequence: CASSSPGGVELFF. The CDR3 DNA is TGTGCCAGCAGTTCACCAGGTGGGGTTGAGCTGTTTTTT.

The CDR3 sequence: CASSDHSGAYEQYF. DNA of the CDR3: TGCGCCAGCAGTGACCATAGCGGGGCCTACGAGCAGTACTTC. This rearrangement joins TRBV10-1 to TRBJ2-7, with 8 bases matching TRBD2. Germline CDR1 is WNHNN and CDR2 is SYGVQD (reference sequence). CDR3 length: 14 residues. Losses at the gene ends were 3 bases for V and 2 bases for J; bases not matched to a gene: 3.

This clonotype appeared many times. Here the CDR3 DNA reads TGTGCCAGCCGCAGGGGGCCTGAAGCTTTCTTT. It encodes CASRRGPEAFF. The V and J genes are TRBV7-9 and TRBJ1-1, with TRBD1 identical over 8 bases. Germline-derived CDR1 and CDR2 are SEHNR and FQNEAQ (reference sequence). J gave up 6 bases and V 8 bases, and 2 bases lay outside the gene matches. The CDR3 totals 11 residues.

This clonotype showed up just a few times. The chain combines TRBV6-6 with TRBJ1-2; 8 nucleotides agree with TRBD1. This CDR3 region has 14 residues. From germline, CDR1 is MNHNY and CDR2 SVGAGI (reference sequence). With 4 bases clipped from V and 13 bases from J, the junction kept 14 bases outside the gene matches. CDR3 residues: CASSFTQVDRESTF. The CDR3 nucleotides are TGTGCCAGCAGTTTCACACAGGTGGACAGGGAATCCACCTTC.

The V gene is TRBV4-3, the J gene TRBJ2-5; either TRBD1 or TRBD2 may supply D (5 bases each). This CDR3 is built from 15 residues. Looked up from germline, CDR1 is LGHNA and CDR2 is YSLEER. Trimming shortened V by 0 bases and J by 5 bases, and 13 bases separated the two germline ends. The CDR3 DNA sequence: TGCGCCAGCAGCCAAGAGGGTGGGGGAGCGGAGACCCAGTACTTC. Protein product: CASSQEGGGAETQYF.

The V call is TRBV7-8, the J call TRBJ2-7; D is uncertain. The CDR3 length is 14 residues. Germline CDR1 SGHVS, CDR2 FQNEAQ. V gave up 6 bases and J gave up 4 bases, with 16 bases separating them. The CDR3 is CASSEANSEYEQYF. CDR3 DNA sequence: TGTGCCAGCAGTGAAGCGAACAGTGAATACGAGCAGTACTTC.

This clonotype was seen only a few times. This chain connects TRBV9 to TRBJ1-6; no clear D gene. The V gene lost 0 bases and the J gene lost 8 bases, with 9 bases spanning the gap. Germline CDR1 is SGDLS and CDR2 is YYNGEE. CDR3 size: 14 residues. The CDR3 sequence is CASSVEMADSPLHF. The CDR3, as DNA: TGTGCCAGCAGCGTAGAAATGGCGGATTCACCCCTCCACTTT.

This clonotype was counted a few times. V is TRBV12-3 or TRBV12-4 and J is TRBJ1-6; D remains ambiguous. V dropped 3 bases and J dropped 8 bases, with 14 bases sitting between them. This CDR3 spans 15 amino acids. CDR3 DNA: TGTGCCAGCAGTTTTACCGGGAGCGAGGATTCACCCCTCCACTTT. Its translation: CASSFTGSEDSPLHF.

DNA for the CDR3: TGTGCCAGCAGCGTACAAGACGACGAGCAGTACTTC. As protein: CASSVQDDEQYF. The chain recombines TRBV9 with TRBJ2-7; unclear D gene. Trimming left V 1 base short and J 5 bases short, with 7 bases between. From germline, CDR1 is SGDLS and CDR2 YYNGEE. This CDR3 region has 12 residues.

This clonotype was counted a few times. The rearrangement links TRBV2 to TRBJ1-6, with D possibly being TRBD1 (5 bases). Germline V lookup: CDR1 SNHLY, CDR2 FYNNEI. V gave up 5 bases and J gave up 7 bases, with 12 bases separating them. This CDR3 spans 14 amino acids. CDR3 in amino acids: CASSLGPGNSPLHF. The CDR3 DNA reads as TGTGCCAGCAGTTTGGGGCCGGGGAATTCACCCCTCCACTTT.

This rearrangement joins TRBV29-1 to TRBJ2-5, with D perhaps TRBD2 (5 bases). The CDR3 contains 11 residues. Trimming cost V 7 bases and J 5 bases, with 11 bases left between them. Germline V gene data show CDR1 as SQVTM and CDR2 as ANQGSEA. This CDR3 is CSGSGWETQYF. The CDR3 coding sequence is TGCAGCGGGAGCGGATGGGAGACCCAGTACTTC.

Many counts were recorded for this clonotype. The CDR3 DNA follows: TGTGCCAGTAGTACGGACTCAGCCTACGAGCAGTACTTC. As protein: CASSTDSAYEQYF. The J gene is TRBJ2-7, the V gene TRBV19, with TRBD2 as a possible D gene (5 bases). The CDR3 has 13 amino acids. The germline CDR1 and CDR2 sequences are LNHDA and SQIVND (reference sequence). The ends were cut back, 4 bases at V and 2 bases at J, with 9 bases in the middle.

This clonotype was observed a few times. The rearrangement links TRBV24-1 to TRBJ2-5; 13 bases are a match to TRBD2. V was clipped by 4 bases and J by 6 bases; unmatched bases: 7. Germline values: CDR1 KGHDR, CDR2 SFDVKD. This CDR3 spans 16 amino acids. The CDR3 here is CATSDQTSGRTKTQYF. The CDR3 DNA follows: TGTGCCACCAGTGACCAGACTAGCGGGAGGACTAAGACCCAGTACTTC.

Of note for this clonotype: The junction departs from germline at one end; a sequencing error may be responsible. This sequence joins TRBV5-1 and TRBJ1-5, with D possibly being TRBD1 (5 bases). The CDR3 has 17 residues. Germline V gives CDR1 SGHRS, CDR2 YFSETQ. CDR3 sequence: CASSHGNTPGMRQPQHF. For the CDR3, the DNA is TGTGCCAGCAGTCACGGAAATACACCAGGGATGCGGCAGCCCCAGCATTTT. Variable domain in full (rest from reference TRBV5-1 and TRBJ1-5): KAGVTQTPRYLIKTRGQQVTLSCSPISGHRSVSWYQQTPGQGLQFLFEYFSETQRNKGNFPGRFSGRQFSNSRSEMNVSTLELGDSALYLCASSHGNTPGMRQPQHFGDGTRLSIL.

This clonotype came up many times. The rearrangement links TRBV29-1 to TRBJ1-1; unclear D gene. CDR3 length: 13 amino acids. Trimming took 4 bases from V and 8 from J, leaving 17 bases between them. Germline lookup yields CDR1 SQVTM and CDR2 ANQGSEA. CDR3 sequence (DNA): TGCAGCGTTGCCTCGGAATATGATCGAGAAGCTTTCTTT. Its protein product is CSVASEYDREAFF.

About this clonotype: A much larger clone is a single base away; this may be a read error. The gene calls are TRBV14 and TRBJ1-1, with D possibly TRBD1 on 5 matching bases. The germline V gene encodes CDR1 SGHDN and CDR2 FVKESK. The CDR3 has 18 amino acids. V gave up 1 base and J gave up 0 bases, with 18 bases separating them. The CDR3 DNA is TGTGCCAGCAGCCAAGGTGGAAGGGGCAGGATCATGAACACTGAAGCTTTCTTT. Its protein product is CASSQGGRGRIMNTEAFF.

This clonotype was counted at least ten times. The rearrangement joins TRBV10-3 to TRBJ2-7; TRBD1 aligns across 8 bases. J was trimmed by 6 bases and V by 7 bases; bases with no gene match: 8. CDR1 ENHRY and CDR2 SYGVKD come from the germline V gene. This CDR3 contains 13 residues. CDR3 sequence reads: CAINTDRVSEQYF. CDR3 in DNA: TGTGCCATCAATACGGACAGGGTTAGCGAGCAGTACTTC.

The chain uses TRBV12-3 or TRBV12-4 and TRBJ1-1; D remains ambiguous. V was clipped by 5 bases and J by 0 bases, with 13 bases between them. The CDR3 has 15 amino acids. In nucleotides, the CDR3 is TGTGCCAGCAGTGCGAGGCAAAGGATGAACACTGAAGCTTTCTTT. Translated: CASSARQRMNTEAFF.

This clonotype was counted many times. This chain connects TRBV12-3 or TRBV12-4 to TRBJ1-5; TRBD1 matches 10 bases. The CDR3 is made up of 14 amino acids. The V and J ends lost 5 bases and 8 bases, in that order; junction bases with no gene match: 6. The CDR3 nucleotides are TGTGCCAGCAGTGACGGGACAGGGGACAAGCCCCAGCATTTT. Amino acids: CASSDGTGDKPQHF.

The chain couples TRBV9 to TRBJ2-7; 7 nucleotides align to TRBD2. The CDR3 is 13 residues long. The germline V gene has CDR1 SGDLS and CDR2 YYNGEE. J was trimmed by 5 bases and V by 2 bases; bases with no gene match: 4. In DNA form, the CDR3 reads TGTGCCAGCAGCGTCGACGGGAGGAACGAGCAGTACTTC. It yields the protein CASSVDGRNEQYF.

This clonotype was detected ten times or more. The genes are TRBV7-9 and TRBJ2-5; D may be TRBD2 (6 bases). CDR3 length: 14 residues. CDR1 SEHNR and CDR2 FQNEAQ come from the germline V gene (reference sequence). The V end was cut by 5 bases, the J end by 7 bases, with 17 bases between. The CDR3 reads CASSLSPGDGTQYF. CDR3 DNA sequence: TGTGCCAGCAGCCTCTCCCCGGGAGACGGGACCCAGTACTTC.